This entry is about one TCR beta chain. The germline gives CDR1 SGDLS, CDR2 YYNGEE. The CDR3 totals 16 residues. V lost 3 bases and J 2 bases, leaving 18 bases between the germline ends. These data come from a study of cytomegalovirus exposure and HLA in healthy donors. PCR involved 60 Vbeta and 13 Jbeta primers. Using immunoSEQ multiplex PCR, the repertoire was profiled, and TCRdb retains in-frame clones only, with some absent. The sample includes 150,000 to 200,000 clones, around 74% seen only once; the top ten take approximately 1.5%. The TCR sequence derives from a woman in her thirties in good health and CMV-seronegative. The sequencing input was PBMCs. V usage is TRBV9 and J usage is TRBJ2-7; D possibly corresponds to TRBD2 (5 bases). Here the CDR3 DNA reads TGTGCCAGCAGCGCGTCCCCGTCGGGCGGGCCCTACGAGCAGTACTTC. Its protein product is CASSASPSGGPYEQYF.